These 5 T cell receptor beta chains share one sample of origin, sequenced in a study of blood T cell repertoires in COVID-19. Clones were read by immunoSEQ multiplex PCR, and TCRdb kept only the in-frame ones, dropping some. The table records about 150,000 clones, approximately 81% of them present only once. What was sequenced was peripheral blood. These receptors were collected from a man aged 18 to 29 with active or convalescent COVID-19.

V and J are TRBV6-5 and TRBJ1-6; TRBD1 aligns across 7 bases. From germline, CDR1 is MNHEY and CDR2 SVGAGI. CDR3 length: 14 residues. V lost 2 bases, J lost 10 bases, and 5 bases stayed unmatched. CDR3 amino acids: CASSYRTGYSPLHF. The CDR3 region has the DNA TGTGCCAGCAGTTACCGGACAGGCTACTCACCCCTCCACTTT.

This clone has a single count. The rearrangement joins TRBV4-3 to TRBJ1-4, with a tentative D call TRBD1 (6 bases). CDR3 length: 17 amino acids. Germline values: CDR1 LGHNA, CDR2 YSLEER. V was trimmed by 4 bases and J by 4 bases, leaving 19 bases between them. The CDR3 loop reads CASSLAWVLRGNEKLFF. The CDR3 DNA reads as TGCGCCAGCAGCCTTGCATGGGTGCTCAGGGGTAATGAAAAACTGTTTTTT.

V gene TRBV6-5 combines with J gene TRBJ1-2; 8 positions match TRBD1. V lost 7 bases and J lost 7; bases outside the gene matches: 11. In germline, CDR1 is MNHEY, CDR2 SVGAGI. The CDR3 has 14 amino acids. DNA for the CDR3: TGTGCCAGCAATCGACGGGACAGGTCCTCTGGCTACACCTTC. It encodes CASNRRDRSSGYTF.

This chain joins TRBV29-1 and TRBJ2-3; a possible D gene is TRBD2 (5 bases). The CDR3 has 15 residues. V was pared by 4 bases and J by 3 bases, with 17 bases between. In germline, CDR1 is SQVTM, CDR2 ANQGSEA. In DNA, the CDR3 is TGCAGCGTTGTGTTGGGGAGTGATTGGACAGATACGCAGTATTTT. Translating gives CSVVLGSDWTDTQYF.

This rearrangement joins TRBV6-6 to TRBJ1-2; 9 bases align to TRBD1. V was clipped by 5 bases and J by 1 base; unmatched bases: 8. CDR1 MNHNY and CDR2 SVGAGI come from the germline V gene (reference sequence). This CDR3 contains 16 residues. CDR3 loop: CASSKDRGLLNYGYTF. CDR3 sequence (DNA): TGTGCCAGCAGTAAGGACAGGGGACTCCTTAACTATGGCTACACCTTC.